Listed below are T cell receptor beta chains from one sample, sequenced in a study of neurological immune-mediated disorders. TCRdb redid the calling of the 5' RACE reads with MiXCR, one entry per CDR3 protein. Of tens of thousands of distinct CDR3 sequences in the sample, about 10% were seen once. The specimen was PBMCs. The receptors shown here come from a male donor with HTLV-1-associated myelopathy (HAM/TSP). The conserved cysteine and the conserved F or W are not part of the CDR3 here. The order of the fields is V gene, clone size, J gene, CDR3 protein. Clone size is given for some rows only: seen once, a few or many times, or a class if the clone is expanded.

>TRBV28|many|TRBJ1-2
ASSSPATRGQGYGYT
>TRBV5-1|many|TRBJ2-2
ASSLVGSTNTGELF
>TRBV5-1|NA|TRBJ2-5
ASSLVEEETQY
>TRBV11-2|many|TRBJ2-7
ASSPWGARNTYEQY
>TRBV3-1|many|TRBJ2-5
ASSPGPAGGRGETQY
>TRBV7-2|NA|TRBJ2-3
ASSLWVDFLYTQY
>TRBV14|many|TRBJ2-1
ASSQGQSSYNEQF
>TRBV4-3|many|TRBJ2-1
ASSQTGGAYNEQF
>TRBV12-3/TRBV12-4|NA|TRBJ2-3
ASSLTGPTTDTQY
>TRBV18|many|TRBJ2-1
ASSPNGGSYNEQF
>TRBV4-3|many|TRBJ2-7
ASSQNPGVYEQY
>TRBV2|many|TRBJ2-3
ASSEVTRGDTQY
>TRBV20-1|many|TRBJ2-3
SAPRGDTQY
>TRBV7-8|many|TRBJ2-3
ASRRTSTDTQY
>TRBV7-2|many|TRBJ2-7
ASSFGQGSYEQY
>TRBV5-1|NA|TRBJ1-5
ASSTGQVSEPQH
>TRBV7-8|many|TRBJ2-7
ASSLGSPSGGFEQY
>TRBV2|NA|TRBJ1-2
ASSAEGNYGYT
>TRBV5-6|many|TRBJ2-3
ASSLGTSGGASTQY
>TRBV5-1|many|TRBJ2-6
ASSFGQELSGANVLT
>TRBV18|many|TRBJ1-5
ASSPGQGSQPQH
>TRBV7-9|many|TRBJ2-1
ASSPPRGASYNEQF
>TRBV20-1|many|TRBJ1-4
SASAGGFEKLF
>TRBV12-3/TRBV12-4|many|TRBJ1-2
ASSLGGARGYT
>TRBV29-1|many|TRBJ2-1
SAGALNNNEQF
>TRBV5-1|many|TRBJ2-3
ASSSSGTTTDTQY
>TRBV3-1|many|TRBJ2-2
ASSRVRVDANTGELF
>TRBV20-1|many|TRBJ2-1
SARLVGSYNEQF
>TRBV7-3|many|TRBJ1-1
ASNTDPSRTEAF
>TRBV20-1|many|TRBJ2-7
SVRDEASYEQY
>TRBV5-1|NA|TRBJ1-1
ASSPGTGDNTEAF
>TRBV5-1|NA|TRBJ2-7
ASSTGTEYYAQY
>TRBV3-1|many|TRBJ2-3
ASSQTPTSKSTDTQY
>TRBV7-8|many|TRBJ1-1
ASSWDPNTEAF
>TRBV7-6|many|TRBJ2-1
ASSPTSSGYNEQF
>TRBV7-2|many|TRBJ2-2
ASSLARRTGELF
>TRBV5-1|NA|TRBJ1-1
ASRLDRLNTEAF
>TRBV5-1|few|TRBJ2-5
ASSLAGGVETQY
>TRBV9|many|TRBJ1-1
ASSAGQLIHTEAF
>TRBV12-3/TRBV12-4|many|TRBJ2-2
ASSPTRPGQALTGELF
>TRBV20-1|many|TRBJ2-7
SAPRGPYEQY